Listed below are T cell receptor beta chains from one sample, sequenced in a study of cytomegalovirus exposure and HLA in healthy donors. Sequencing was performed with immunoSEQ multiplex PCR; in TCRdb, only in-frame clones are kept and a portion is missing. Found here are more than 200,000 clones, roughly 80% of them singletons; the top ten hold more than 1.3%. Sequences were obtained from PBMCs. These TCRs come from a girl aged 10-17 years in good health and CMV-seronegative. CDR3s include the opening cysteine and the closing phenylalanine or tryptophan. A D gene is named only where the DNA matches it firmly. Some rows mark clone size as missing; the rest say once, few, many or name a class of expanded clone.

>.|TRBJ1-6|TRBV7-9|TRBD1
TGTGCCAGCAGCTACGGACAGGATAATTCACCCCTCCACTTT
CASSYGQDNSPLHF
>few|TRBJ2-7|TRBV27|.
TGTGCCAGCAGTCTCCCGGGAGCTAGCCACGAGCAGTACTTC
CASSLPGASHEQYF
>.|TRBJ2-1|TRBV4-1|.
TGCGCCAGCAGCCAAGGAACAGATCACAATGAGCAGTTCTTC
CASSQGTDHNEQFF
>once|TRBJ2-2|TRBV28|TRBD2
TGTGCCAGCAGTCCTTTTGGAGCGGGAGGGGGCGGGGAGCTGTTTTTT
CASSPFGAGGGGELFF
>.|TRBJ1-1|TRBV9|TRBD1
TGTGCCAGCAGCGTAGAGGGGGCTAACACTGAAGCTTTCTTT
CASSVEGANTEAFF
>.|TRBJ2-5|TRBV5-1|TRBD1
TGCGCCAGCAGCCCGTTTGGGACAGGGAGGGGAGAGACCCAGTACTTC
CASSPFGTGRGETQYF
>.|TRBJ2-1|TRBV29-1|TRBD2
TGCAGCGTTGGACTAGCGGGGCGCGCCCAGTTCTTC
CSVGLAGRAQFF
>.|TRBJ2-7|TRBV28|.
TGTGCCAGCAGTTTGGGCAGGGCGTACGAGCAGTACTTC
CASSLGRAYEQYF
>.|TRBJ2-7|TRBV5-6|TRBD1
TGTGCCAGCAGTGCGGACGGGACAGGGGTTGGCGAGCAGTACTTC
CASSADGTGVGEQYF
>.|TRBJ1-4|TRBV5-1|.
TGCGCCAGCAGCGAGGGACTGGAGGGTGAAAAACTGTTTTTT
CASSEGLEGEKLFF
>.|TRBJ2-7|TRBV30|TRBD1
TGTGCCTGGAGTGACCCGGGACAGGGGTCCTACGAGCAGTACTTC
CAWSDPGQGSYEQYF
>.|TRBJ1-2|TRBV4-1|.
TGCGCCAGCAGCCACCAAGGGGTGGGGGCGCTTACCTATGGCTACACCTTC
CASSHQGVGALTYGYTF
>.|TRBJ2-1|TRBV4-3|.
TGCGCCAGCAGCCAAGATGTGACAGGCTACTACAATGAGCAGTTCTTC
CASSQDVTGYYNEQFF
>.|TRBJ1-1|TRBV28|.
TGTGCCGTTAGGGGAGGAGGGAACACTGAAGCTTTCTTT
CAVRGGGNTEAFF
>.|TRBJ2-1|TRBV6-4|TRBD2
TGTGCCAGCAGTGCTATGGCTAGCGGACGGGAGCAGTTCTTC
CASSAMASGREQFF
>.|TRBJ1-1|TRBV25-1|.
TGTGCCAGCAGTGAATTCCGGGGGGCGGGGCAGAACACTGAAGCTTTCTTT
CASSEFRGAGQNTEAFF
>.|TRBJ2-1|TRBV27|TRBD2
TGTGCCAGCAGTTCCCTAGCGGTGACCTCCTACAATGAGCAGTTCTTC
CASSSLAVTSYNEQFF
>.|TRBJ2-1|TRBV6-1|.
TGTGCCACCGATGTGACTAACACCAATGAGCAGTTCTTC
CATDVTNTNEQFF
>.|TRBJ1-1|TRBV28|TRBD1
TGTGCCAGCAGTTTTGACAGGGTCGGTTTGGGCACTGAAGCTTTCTTT
CASSFDRVGLGTEAFF
>few|TRBJ1-1|TRBV5-4|.
TGTGCCAGCAGCTTTACAGTTTCGAACACTGAAGCTTTCTTT
CASSFTVSNTEAFF
>.|TRBJ2-2|TRBV7-9|.
TGTGCCAGCAGCTTTGTAGAGAGCACCGGGGAGCTGTTTTTT
CASSFVESTGELFF
>once|TRBJ2-7|TRBV19|TRBD1
TGTGCCAGTAGTAATGGACAGGGTGGCGAGCAGTACTTC
CASSNGQGGEQYF